The clone carrying this T cell receptor (beta chain) has just a few counts. V lost 2 bases and J lost 5, with 12 bases in between. The CDR3 has 14 residues. Each sample yielded at least 5 micrograms of PBMC total RNA. The source of the sample is a study of blood T cells in healthy people across ages. Whole-study context: Roughly one uniquely barcoded beta molecule per two T cells was captured.

Primed by a sample-barcoded 5' primer and a J-beta primer mix, a second PCR proceeded for 7 to 11 cycles. Template switching added a 12-random-nucleotide identifier to every cDNA molecule. TCRdb reprocessed the 5' RACE reads with MiXCR, giving one entry per CDR3 protein. The repertoire holds about 1.5 million distinct CDR3 sequences, with approximately 43% as singletons. This sequence originates from a woman aged 18-35 years in good health. The material sequenced was blood. J is TRBJ2-5 and V is TRBV12-3 or TRBV12-4, with D possibly matching TRBD2 (5 bases). The CDR3 protein is CASSLFPRGETQYF. CDR3 DNA sequence: TGTGCCAGCAGTTTATTTCCCCGCGGGGAGACCCAGTACTTC.